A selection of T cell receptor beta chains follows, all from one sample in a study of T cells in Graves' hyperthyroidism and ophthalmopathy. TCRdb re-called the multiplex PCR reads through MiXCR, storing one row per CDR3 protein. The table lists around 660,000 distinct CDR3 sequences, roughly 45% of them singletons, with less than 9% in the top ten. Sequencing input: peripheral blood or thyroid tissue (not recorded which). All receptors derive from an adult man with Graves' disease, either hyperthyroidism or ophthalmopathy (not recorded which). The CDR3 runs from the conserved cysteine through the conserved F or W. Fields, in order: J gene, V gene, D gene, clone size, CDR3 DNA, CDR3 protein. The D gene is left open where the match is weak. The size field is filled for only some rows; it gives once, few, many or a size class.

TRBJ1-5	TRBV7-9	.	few	TGTGCCAGCAGCCCCCCAGGGGTAAATAGCAATCAGCCCCAGCATTTT	CASSPPGVNSNQPQHF
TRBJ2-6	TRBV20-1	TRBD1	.	TGCAGTGCGGGCACAGGGGCTGGGGCCAACGTCCTGACTTTC	CSAGTGAGANVLTF
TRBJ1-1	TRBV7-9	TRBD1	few	TGTGCCAGCATCCCGGGACAGGGCGTAGGGCTAGCTTTCTTT	CASIPGQGVGLAFF
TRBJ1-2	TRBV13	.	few	TGTGCCAGCAGCCGCAAGACAGAGAATGGCTACACCTTC	CASSRKTENGYTF
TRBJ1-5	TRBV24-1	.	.	TGTGCCACCAGACGGGGCCAGCCCCAGCATTTT	CATRRGQPQHF
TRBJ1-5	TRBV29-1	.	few	TGCAGCTTGGGCGGCGCTCAGCCCCAGCATTTT	CSLGGAQPQHF
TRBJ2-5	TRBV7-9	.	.	TGTGCCAGCAGGACCAATCAAGAGACCCAGTACTTC	CASRTNQETQYF
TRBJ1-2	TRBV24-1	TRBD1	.	TGTGCCACCAGTGCCGGGACAGGGAACTATGGCTACACCTTC	CATSAGTGNYGYTF
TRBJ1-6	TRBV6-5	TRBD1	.	TGTGCCAGCAAGAGGGGGCTACGGTTGAATTCACCCCTCCACTTT	CASKRGLRLNSPLHF
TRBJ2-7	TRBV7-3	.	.	TGTGCCAGCAGCCCATCGGACAACTACGAGCAGTACTTC	CASSPSDNYEQYF
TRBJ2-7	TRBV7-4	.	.	TGTGCCAGCAGCTTAGGAGGGAACGCCGAGCAGTACTTC	CASSLGGNAEQYF
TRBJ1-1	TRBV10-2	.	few	TGCGCCAGCACCACGGGGGGCCTGGGGTCGGCTTTCTTT	CASTTGGLGSAFF
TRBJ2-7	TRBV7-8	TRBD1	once	TGTGCCAGCAGCTTGGGACAGAATGAGGGTGTGTTCGAGCAGTACTTC	CASSLGQNEGVFEQYF
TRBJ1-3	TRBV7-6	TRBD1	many	TGTGCCAGCAGCACTGCCGTCGTCGGGACAGGGGTAAACACCATATATTTT	CASSTAVVGTGVNTIYF
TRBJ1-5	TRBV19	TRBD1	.	TGTGCCAGTAGTCCCGACAGGGGGTATCAGCCCCAGCATTTT	CASSPDRGYQPQHF
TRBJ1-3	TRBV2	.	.	.	CASSENGRVAFFGQGNGNTIYF
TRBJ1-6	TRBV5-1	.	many	TGTGCCAGCAGCTTCGGGCAGGGGAATTCACCCCTCCACTTT	CASSFGQGNSPLHF
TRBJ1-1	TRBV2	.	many	TGTGCCAGCAGTCCCGATATGCGCGCTGAAGCTTTCTTT	CASSPDMRAEAFF